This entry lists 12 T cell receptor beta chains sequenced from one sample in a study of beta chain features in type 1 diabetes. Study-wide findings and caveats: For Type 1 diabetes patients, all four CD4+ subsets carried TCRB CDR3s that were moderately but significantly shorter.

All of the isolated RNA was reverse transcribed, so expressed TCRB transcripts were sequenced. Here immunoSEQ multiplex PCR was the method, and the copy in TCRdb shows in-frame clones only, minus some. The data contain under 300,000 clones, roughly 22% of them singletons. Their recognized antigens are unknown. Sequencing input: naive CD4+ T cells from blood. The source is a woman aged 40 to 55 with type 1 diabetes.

The CDR3 spells CASRGADRGRGEQYF. The CDR3 DNA is TGTGCCAGCAGGGGCGCCGACAGGGGGCGCGGGGAGCAGTACTTC. The chain has TRBV28 and TRBJ2-7, with 10 bases that match TRBD1. V lost 6 bases and J lost 7; bases outside the gene matches: 12. The CDR3 runs 15 residues. Germline V gene sequence: CDR1 MDHEN, CDR2 SYDVKM.

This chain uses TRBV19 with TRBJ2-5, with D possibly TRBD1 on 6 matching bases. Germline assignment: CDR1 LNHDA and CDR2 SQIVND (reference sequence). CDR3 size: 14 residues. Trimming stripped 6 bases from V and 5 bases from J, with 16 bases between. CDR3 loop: CASRGRGGRETQYF. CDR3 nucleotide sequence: TGTGCCAGTAGAGGCAGGGGTGGTCGCGAGACCCAGTACTTC.

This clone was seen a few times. The CDR3 nucleotides are TGTGCCAGCAATGACAGACAAACCTACGAGCAGTACTTC. It translates to CASNDRQTYEQYF. This rearrangement joins TRBV18 to TRBJ2-7, with D tentatively TRBD1 (5 bases). The V end lost 8 bases, the J end lost 2 bases, and 13 bases lay between the germline ends. Germline CDR1 is KGHSH and CDR2 is LQKENI. This CDR3 has 13 amino acids.

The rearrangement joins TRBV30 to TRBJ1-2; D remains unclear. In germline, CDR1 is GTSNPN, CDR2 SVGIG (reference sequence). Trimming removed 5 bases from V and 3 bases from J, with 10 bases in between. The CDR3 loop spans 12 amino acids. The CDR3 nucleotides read TGTGCCTGGGGGAGCGGGTACTATGGCTACACCTTC. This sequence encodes CAWGSGYYGYTF.

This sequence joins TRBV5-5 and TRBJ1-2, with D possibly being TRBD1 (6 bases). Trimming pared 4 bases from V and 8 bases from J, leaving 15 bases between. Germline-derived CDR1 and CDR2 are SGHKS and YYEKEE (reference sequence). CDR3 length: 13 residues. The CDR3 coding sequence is TGTGCCAGCAGCCGATACAGGGCATCCGGCTACACCTTC. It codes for CASSRYRASGYTF.

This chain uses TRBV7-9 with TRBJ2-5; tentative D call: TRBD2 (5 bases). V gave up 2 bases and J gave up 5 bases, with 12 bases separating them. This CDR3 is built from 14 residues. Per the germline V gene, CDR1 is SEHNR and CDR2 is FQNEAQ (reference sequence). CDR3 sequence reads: CASSLRDRAETQYF. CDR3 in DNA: TGTGCCAGCAGCTTACGGGATCGAGCGGAGACCCAGTACTTC.

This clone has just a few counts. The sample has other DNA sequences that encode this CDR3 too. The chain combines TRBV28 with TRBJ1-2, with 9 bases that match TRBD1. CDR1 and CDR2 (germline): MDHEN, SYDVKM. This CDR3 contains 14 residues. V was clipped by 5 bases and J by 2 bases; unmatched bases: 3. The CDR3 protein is CASSPGTGNYGYTF. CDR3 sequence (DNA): TGTGCCAGCAGTCCCGGGACAGGGAACTATGGCTACACCTTC.

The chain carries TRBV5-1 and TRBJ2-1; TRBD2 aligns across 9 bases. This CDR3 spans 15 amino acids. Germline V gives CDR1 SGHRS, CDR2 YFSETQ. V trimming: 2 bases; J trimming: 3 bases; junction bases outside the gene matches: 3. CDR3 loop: CASSFNSGSYNEQFF. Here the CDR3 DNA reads TGCGCCAGCAGCTTTAATAGCGGGAGCTACAATGAGCAGTTCTTC.

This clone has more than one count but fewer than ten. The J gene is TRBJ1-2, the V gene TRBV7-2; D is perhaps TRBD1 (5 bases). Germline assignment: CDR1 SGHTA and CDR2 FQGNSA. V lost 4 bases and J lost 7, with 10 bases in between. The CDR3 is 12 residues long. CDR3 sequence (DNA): TGTGCCAGCAGCTCGACAGTCTCTGGCTACACCTTC. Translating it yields CASSSTVSGYTF. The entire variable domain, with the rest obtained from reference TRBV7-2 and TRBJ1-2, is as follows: GAGVSQSPSNKVTEKGKDVELRCDPISGHTALYWYRQSLGQGLEFLIYFQGNSAPDKSGLPSDRFSAERTGGSVSTLTIQRTQQEDSAVYLCASSSTVSGYTFGSGTRLTVV.

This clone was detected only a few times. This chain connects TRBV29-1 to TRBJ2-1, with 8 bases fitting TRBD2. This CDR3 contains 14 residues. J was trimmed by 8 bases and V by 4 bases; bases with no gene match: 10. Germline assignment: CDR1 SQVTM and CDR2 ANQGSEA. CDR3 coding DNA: TGCAGCGTTGGTAGGGCTAGCGGGCGGGATGAGCAGTTCTTC. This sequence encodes CSVGRASGRDEQFF.

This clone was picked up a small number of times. CDR3 sequence reads: CASSAGTGGGNQPQHF. DNA of the CDR3: TGTGCCAGCAGCGCGGGGACAGGAGGTGGGAATCAGCCCCAGCATTTT. This sequence joins TRBV5-6 and TRBJ1-5, with 8 bases aligning to TRBD1. From germline, CDR1 is SGHDT and CDR2 YYEEEE. This CDR3 is 16 amino acids long. Trimming cost V 4 bases and J 4 bases; bases outside gene matches: 10. Filled out from reference TRBV5-6 and TRBJ1-5, the complete variable domain reads DAGVTQSPTHLIKTRGQQVTLRCSPKSGHDTVSWYQQALGQGPQFIFQYYEEEERQRGNFPDRFSGHQFPNYSSELNVNALLLGDSALYLCASSAGTGGGNQPQHFGDGTRLSIL.

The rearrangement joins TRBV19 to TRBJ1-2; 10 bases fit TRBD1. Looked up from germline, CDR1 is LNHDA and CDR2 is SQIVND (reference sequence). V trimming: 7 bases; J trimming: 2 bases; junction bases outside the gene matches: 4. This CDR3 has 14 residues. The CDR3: CASMPGQGNYGYTF. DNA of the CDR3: TGTGCCAGTATGCCGGGACAGGGGAACTATGGCTACACCTTC.